The next 16 T cell receptor beta chains were all read from a single sample in a study of T cells after yellow fever vaccination (dated by TCRdb to between 2018 and 2021). Per the publication, the treatment or condition label means: live attenuated yellow fever vaccine strain. Library preparation was by 5' RACE. Reads for this sample came from an Illumina HiSeq 2500. Clones were called with MiXCR by TCRdb after fastp trimmed the public reads at Q25, and only in-frame beta chains were retained. When rows share a CDR3 protein, they turn into one entry using the most common DNA and genes. For this sample the table gives some 80,000 distinct CDR3 sequences, of which about an eighth were detected only once. The top ten clones comprise around 23% of the sample. The specimen was CD8+ T cells not binding an NS4B(214-222) dextramer, sorted from PBMCs, collected approximately 20 days after the first yellow fever vaccination. The meaning of the sample's cell subset or site label: NS4B epitope dextramer-negative CD8 T cells. These receptors were collected from a man aged 18 to 30 who received the YFV17D yellow fever vaccine.

There are a few counts of this clonotype. The V call is TRBV10-3, the J call TRBJ1-1, with D possibly TRBD1 on 5 matching bases. Trimming removed 6 bases at V and 5 bases at J, with 16 bases between. The CDR3 loop spans 14 amino acids. Per germline, CDR1 ENHRY and CDR2 SYGVKD. The CDR3 loop reads CAIRISRGLTEAFF. DNA of the CDR3: TGTGCCATCAGGATAAGTAGGGGTTTGACTGAAGCTTTCTTT.

The chain combines TRBV19 with TRBJ1-6; 8 bases are shared with TRBD1. The germline V gene has CDR1 LNHDA and CDR2 SQIVND (reference sequence). This CDR3 has 12 amino acids. V was clipped by 9 bases and J by 9 bases; unmatched bases: 4. CDR3 nucleotides: TGTGCCAGCGGGACAGGCAGTTCACCCCTCCACTTT. Translation gives CASGTGSSPLHF.

This rearrangement joins TRBV7-9 to TRBJ1-5; possible D gene TRBD1, 5 bases. This CDR3 has 15 amino acids. V was shortened by 1 base and J by 4 bases, with 11 bases between the two germline ends. From germline, CDR1 is SEHNR and CDR2 FQNEAQ (reference sequence). CDR3 coding DNA: TGTGCCAGCAGCTTAGGCCAGGGTGAGAATCAGCCCCAGCATTTT. Its protein is CASSLGQGENQPQHF.

This clonotype showed up many times. The CDR3 loop is CSVALSGANVLTF. CDR3 nucleotide sequence: TGCAGCGTTGCCCTCTCAGGGGCCAACGTCCTGACTTTC. This sequence joins TRBV29-1 and TRBJ2-6; no clear D. This CDR3 spans 13 amino acids. V gave up 4 bases and J gave up 4 bases, with 8 bases separating them. The V gene's germline CDR1 is SQVTM and CDR2 ANQGSEA.

As concerns this clonotype: In this CDR3 the conserved last residue, phenylalanine or tryptophan, is missing, so a read error is likely. The chain links TRBV29-1 to TRBJ1-2; no clear D. Germline CDR1 SQVTM, CDR2 ANQGSEA. V gave up 0 bases and J gave up 2 bases, with 7 bases separating them. CDR3 length: 13 amino acids. CDR3 loop: CSVEDRGNYGYTL. The CDR3 bases are TGCAGCGTTGAAGATCGAGGGAACTATGGCTACACCCTC.

This chain uses TRBV19 with TRBJ1-1; 7 bases are a match to TRBD1. The CDR3 consists of 13 residues. The V segment lost 3 bases and the J segment 6 bases; nucleotides outside the gene matches: 4. Germline V gene lookup returns CDR1 LNHDA and CDR2 SQIVND (reference sequence). CDR3 amino acids: CASSITGAAEAFF. CDR3 coding DNA: TGTGCCAGTAGTATCACAGGGGCCGCTGAAGCTTTCTTT.

This clonotype was detected ten times or more. The chain recombines TRBV29-1 with TRBJ2-5, with no clear D. V lost 2 bases to trimming and J lost 7 bases, with 11 bases between them. CDR3 length: 12 residues. Germline V gives CDR1 SQVTM, CDR2 ANQGSEA. The CDR3 DNA is TGCAGCGTTGAAAGTTACCGTGGGACCCAGTACTTC. Amino acids: CSVESYRGTQYF.

The chain links TRBV27 to TRBJ1-4; D is perhaps TRBD1 (5 bases). Trimming cost V 7 bases and J 10 bases, with 22 bases left between them. CDR3 size: 15 residues. Germline V CDR1 and CDR2: MNHEY, SMNVEV (reference sequence). The CDR3 spells CASTKTGTVRAKLFF. DNA for the CDR3: TGTGCCAGCACCAAAACCGGGACGGTGCGAGCAAAACTGTTTTTT.

This rearrangement joins TRBV27 to TRBJ1-6, with D uncertain. The CDR3 totals 15 residues. Germline loops: CDR1 MNHEY, CDR2 SMNVEV (reference sequence). Trimming took 2 bases from V and 3 from J, leaving 8 bases between them. DNA for the CDR3: TGTGCCAGCAGTTTACGAGGCGGCTATAATTCACCCCTCCACTTT. The encoded protein is CASSLRGGYNSPLHF.

The V and J genes are TRBV27 and TRBJ2-7; TRBD2 matches at 7 bases. The length of the CDR3 is 13 residues. V shed 5 bases, J shed 3 bases, and the junction held 4 bases outside the gene matches. CDR1 and CDR2 from the germline V gene are MNHEY and SMNVEV (reference sequence). CDR3: CASSPGTNYEQYF. In DNA, the CDR3 is TGTGCCAGCAGTCCGGGGACTAACTACGAGCAGTACTTC.

V gene TRBV14 combines with J gene TRBJ2-3, with 10 nucleotides matching TRBD1. Germline CDR1 SGHDN, CDR2 FVKESK. The V segment lost 3 bases and the J segment 5 bases; nucleotides outside the gene matches: 8. The CDR3 contains 16 residues. The CDR3 loop is CASSHPGQGPKDTQYF. The CDR3 region has the DNA TGTGCCAGCAGCCACCCGGGACAGGGGCCCAAAGATACGCAGTATTTT. Based on the CDR3 plus reference TRBV14 and TRBJ2-3, the full variable domain is EAGVTQFPSHSVIEKGQTVTLRCDPISGHDNLYWYRRVMGKEIKFLLHFVKESKQDESGMPNNRFLAERTGGTYSTLKVQPAELEDSGVYFCASSHPGQGPKDTQYFGPGTRLTVL.

This chain connects TRBV10-3 to TRBJ1-4; 7 bases are a match to TRBD1. This CDR3 contains 14 residues. Germline CDR1 reads ENHRY; CDR2 reads SYGVKD. Trimming removed 6 bases from V and 5 bases from J; junction bases left unmatched: 6. The CDR3 region has the DNA TGTGCCATCAGCCATGACAGGGAAAATGAAAAACTGTTTTTT. Translation gives CAISHDRENEKLFF.

The CDR3 DNA reads TGTGCCAGTAGTGATCGGAAGCGGGATGGCTACACCTTC. Protein sequence: CASSDRKRDGYTF. The chain links TRBV19 to TRBJ1-2; D not certain. This CDR3 contains 13 residues. Per germline, CDR1 LNHDA and CDR2 SQIVND (reference sequence). V lost 5 bases, J lost 6 bases, and 13 bases lay in between.

The chain combines TRBV7-9 with TRBJ1-2, with no clear D. V lost 10 bases, J lost 6 bases, and 3 bases lay in between. In germline, CDR1 is SEHNR, CDR2 FQNEAQ (reference sequence). The CDR3 spans 8 residues. This CDR3 is CATDGYTF. In nucleotides, the CDR3 is TGTGCCACGGATGGCTACACCTTC.

This clonotype was seen more than once but under ten times. The rearrangement uses TRBV5-1 and TRBJ2-5; 9 positions match TRBD2. The CDR3 is 15 amino acids. Germline V gene lookup returns CDR1 SGHRS and CDR2 YFSETQ. Trimming took 5 bases from V and 5 from J; bases not matched to a gene: 10. The CDR3 protein is CASSPGLAHWETQYF. The DNA for the CDR3 is TGCGCCAGCAGTCCGGGACTAGCCCATTGGGAGACCCAGTACTTC.

This clonotype occurred a few times. V and J are TRBV9 and TRBJ2-3; 7 nucleotides match TRBD1. V lost 3 bases to trimming and J lost 6 bases; unmatched junction nucleotides: 7. This CDR3 comprises 14 residues. Germline assignment: CDR1 SGDLS and CDR2 YYNGEE. The CDR3 spells CASSENRGWDTQYF. In DNA, the CDR3 is TGTGCCAGCAGCGAGAACAGGGGATGGGATACGCAGTATTTT. Variable domain in full (rest from reference TRBV9 and TRBJ2-3): DSGVTQTPKHLITATGQRVTLRCSPRSGDLSVYWYQQSLDQGLQFLIQYYNGEERAKGNILERFSAQQFPDLHSELNLSSLELGDSALYFCASSENRGWDTQYFGPGTRLTVL.